A selection of T cell receptor beta chains follows, all from one sample in a study of blood T cell repertoires in COVID-19. Profiling relied on immunoSEQ multiplex PCR, and the TCRdb table lists in-frame clones only, not all of them. The data show 200,000 to 300,000 clones, with roughly 79% seen just once and 7.5% held by the top ten. Sequenced input: peripheral blood. These receptor sequences come from a woman older than 75 with COVID-19, enrolled during active disease. Each CDR3 is given with its conserved first and last residue. The D gene is left open where the match is weak. Not all rows give a size; the values are once, few, many and, for expanded clones, a class.

cdr3_nt cdr3_aa j_call d_call clone_size v_call
TGTGCCAGCAGCCAACTACAAGGGGGCCCAGGATTTAGGGGACCTAAAGAGACCCAGTACTTC CASSQLQGGPGFRGPKETQYF TRBJ2-5 TRBD1 NA TRBV4-2
TGCGCCAGCAGCCGGGGGACAGGTAGTGATGAGCAGTTCTTC CASSRGTGSDEQFF TRBJ2-1 TRBD1 NA TRBV4-1
TGTGCCAGCAGCCTCAGACAGGGGGCAGGTGAGGAGCAGTTCTTC CASSLRQGAGEEQFF TRBJ2-1 TRBD1 NA TRBV14
TGTGCCAGCAGCTTAGGTACTGGGGAGGTGAACACCATATATTTT CASSLGTGEVNTIYF TRBJ1-3 NA few TRBV11-2
TGTGCCAGCAGTTTATCGCGCGGGGCTTTCTTT CASSLSRGAFF TRBJ1-1 NA few TRBV28
TGTGCCAGTAGTATGGACAGCAACTATGGCTACACCTTC CASSMDSNYGYTF TRBJ1-2 NA NA TRBV19
TGTGCCAGCAGCTTCTTGATGGTTTCAGCTGAAGCTTTCTTT CASSFLMVSAEAFF TRBJ1-1 NA NA TRBV7-9
TGCGCCAGCAGCCCGGCGCGAGGGACAGGGGACTACTATGGCTACACCTTC CASSPARGTGDYYGYTF TRBJ1-2 TRBD1 NA TRBV5-1
TGTGCCAGCAGCTGGGCCAAAGGACAGTATAATGAAAAACTGTTTTTT CASSWAKGQYNEKLFF TRBJ1-4 NA NA TRBV7-9
TGTGCCAGCAGCGTTTCCCTGGACAGGGGGAACACTGAAGCTTTCTTT CASSVSLDRGNTEAFF TRBJ1-1 TRBD1 NA TRBV5-4
TGTGCCAGCAGCATCCAGGGCCCGAACACTGAAGCTTTCTTT CASSIQGPNTEAFF TRBJ1-1 NA NA TRBV2
TGCGCCAGCAGCTTGGACAGGAGCTCTGGAAACACCATATATTTT CASSLDRSSGNTIYF TRBJ1-3 NA NA TRBV5-1
TGTGCCAGCAGCCCACTTGGGCCCGGCACAGATACGCAGTATTTT CASSPLGPGTDTQYF TRBJ2-3 NA NA TRBV27
TGCGCCAGCAGGCAGACAGGACCACCTAACTATGGCTACACCTTC CASRQTGPPNYGYTF TRBJ1-2 NA NA TRBV5-1
TGTGCCATCAGCTACGGACAGACCCTTAATGAAAAACTGTTTTTT CAISYGQTLNEKLFF TRBJ1-4 NA NA TRBV10-3
TGTGCCAGCAGCTCCACGACAGGGCGTCAAGAGACCCAGTACTTC CASSSTTGRQETQYF TRBJ2-5 TRBD1 NA TRBV9
TGTGCCAGCAGCATTGGACAGGTTTCACCCCTCCACTTT CASSIGQVSPLHF TRBJ1-6 TRBD1 NA TRBV3-1/TRBV3-2
TGCGCCAGCAGCTCCTGGGACAGCGGAGGCTATGGCTACACCTTC CASSSWDSGGYGYTF TRBJ1-2 TRBD1 NA TRBV5-1
TGTGCCAGCAGCTTAAGGACAGGGGGCCGCTATGGCTACACCTTC CASSLRTGGRYGYTF TRBJ1-2 TRBD1 once TRBV7-2
TGTGCCAGCAAAGAGACACAGAGCAATCAGCCCCAGCATTTT CASKETQSNQPQHF TRBJ1-5 NA NA TRBV2
TGTGCCAGCAGCTTGAATAGACTGGAGACCCAGTACTTC CASSLNRLETQYF TRBJ2-5 NA NA TRBV5-6
TGTGCCAGCAGCGCTCAGGGGTCAAACTACGAGCAGTACTTC CASSAQGSNYEQYF TRBJ2-7 NA few TRBV5-6
TGTGCCAGCAGATCCCTGAGGGAGAAGAAGAGAGATACGCAGTATTTT CASRSLREKKRDTQYF TRBJ2-3 NA NA TRBV2
TGCGCCAGCAGCTTGGACTGGGGAGGCGATGGCTACACCTTC CASSLDWGGDGYTF TRBJ1-2 NA NA TRBV5-1
TGTGCCAGCAGTGAACTCCTAGCCGGGGTAGCCAAAAACATTCAGTACTTC CASSELLAGVAKNIQYF TRBJ2-4 NA NA TRBV2
TGTGCCAGCAACGTCAGGCAGAACACTGAAGCTTTCTTT CASNVRQNTEAFF TRBJ1-1 NA NA TRBV6-5
TGCAGCGCCAAGACAGGGGGGACTGAAGCTTTCTTT CSAKTGGTEAFF TRBJ1-1 TRBD1 NA TRBV29-1
TGTGCCACCAGCAGGCCAGGGTTTATCTCAACTAATGAAAAACTGTTTTTT CATSRPGFISTNEKLFF TRBJ1-4 NA NA TRBV15
TGTGCCAGCGGGTGGGCGGAAAGGAGGGGCGGGGAGCTGTTTTTT CASGWAERRGGELFF TRBJ2-2 NA NA TRBV7-8
TGTGCCAGCAGCTTAGTTCCCATCCAAGAGACCCAGTACTTC CASSLVPIQETQYF TRBJ2-5 NA NA TRBV11-2
TGTGCCAGCAGCGTCGGTCAGGGACAGGGGTACAATGAGCAGTTCTTC CASSVGQGQGYNEQFF TRBJ2-1 TRBD1 NA TRBV9
TGTGCCAGCAGCCTCCAGGGGGACTATGGCTACACCTTC CASSLQGDYGYTF TRBJ1-2 TRBD1 NA TRBV7-2
TGCGCCAGCAGCTTGGGGGACAGTGGAGTTACCTACGAGCAGTACTTC CASSLGDSGVTYEQYF TRBJ2-7 TRBD1 NA TRBV5-1
TGTGCCAGCAGTTACTCGAAAGTGGAGGGGACCCAGTACTTC CASSYSKVEGTQYF TRBJ2-5 NA once TRBV6-6
TGTGCCAGCATCCTTAGCCGGGACAGCGCCCTGAGCAATCAGCCCCAGCATTTT CASILSRDSALSNQPQHF TRBJ1-5 NA many TRBV12-1
TGTGCCAGCAGTGATACAGGGCCCACTGAAGCTTTCTTT CASSDTGPTEAFF TRBJ1-1 NA NA TRBV2
TGTGCCAGCAGCCCACAGCCCGACAGGGGCCTTGGCTATGGCTACACCTTC CASSPQPDRGLGYGYTF TRBJ1-2 TRBD1 NA TRBV5-5
TGTGCCAGCAGCTCCTCGAGCGGGGAGCTGTTTTTT CASSSSSGELFF TRBJ2-2 NA once TRBV7-2
TGCGCCAGCAGCTTTCAGGGTCAGAACACTGAAGCTTTCTTT CASSFQGQNTEAFF TRBJ1-1 NA NA TRBV5-1
TGTGCTAGCAGCTTAGCTAGCGGGGGGGCGAATGAGCAGTTCTTC CASSLASGGANEQFF TRBJ2-1 TRBD2 NA TRBV7-7
TGTGCCAGCAGCTGGACTAGCGGCCAAGATACGCAGTATTTT CASSWTSGQDTQYF TRBJ2-3 TRBD2 NA TRBV7-9
TGCGCCAGCAGTGATAAGCGGGGTCCCCGGAACTACAATGAGCAGTTCTTC CASSDKRGPRNYNEQFF TRBJ2-1 TRBD2 NA TRBV10-2
TGCAGCGCATCTGAGGGAGGGTATGGCTACACCTTC CSASEGGYGYTF TRBJ1-2 NA NA TRBV29-1
TGTGCCAGCAGCTCGGGATTTACCTACGAGCAGTACTTC CASSSGFTYEQYF TRBJ2-7 NA NA TRBV5-6
TGTGCCAGCAGTTACTCGATGCAGGCTGAAAAACTGTTTTTT CASSYSMQAEKLFF TRBJ1-4 NA NA TRBV6-5
TGTGCCAGCAGCAAAGTGGTCATACTCTCCTACAATGAGCAGTTCTTC CASSKVVILSYNEQFF TRBJ2-1 NA NA TRBV21-1
TGTGCCAGCTCACCAAGAGGACAGGGTAGGGCTAATGAAAAACTGTTTTTT CASSPRGQGRANEKLFF TRBJ1-4 TRBD1 NA TRBV18
TGTGCCAGCAGCTTAGGACTAGTCGGAGATACGCAGTATTTT CASSLGLVGDTQYF TRBJ2-3 NA NA TRBV11-2
TGTGCCAGCAGTTTCCGCCGGGGGGGATACGAGCAGTACTTC CASSFRRGGYEQYF TRBJ2-7 TRBD2 NA TRBV27
TGTGCCAGCAGCTTAACAGGGACAGGGACTGGAAACACCATATATTTT CASSLTGTGTGNTIYF TRBJ1-3 TRBD1 NA TRBV7-9
TGTGCCAGCAGTCCTCCTGGGACAGGGTATGGCTACACCTTC CASSPPGTGYGYTF TRBJ1-2 TRBD1 NA TRBV6-6
TGTGCCAGCAGCGCAGGACTAGCGGGAGGGCTCTACAATGAGCAGTTCTTC CASSAGLAGGLYNEQFF TRBJ2-1 TRBD2 few TRBV9
TGTGCCAGCAGCCCGAGGACAGTTTATGGCTACACCTTC CASSPRTVYGYTF TRBJ1-2 NA NA TRBV7-8
TGTGCCAGCAGCCAAAACAGGGGCACTGAAGCTTTCTTT CASSQNRGTEAFF TRBJ1-1 TRBD1 NA TRBV5-4
TGTGCCACCACCCTGACTCCGGGGACTGAAGCTTTCTTT CATTLTPGTEAFF TRBJ1-1 NA NA TRBV19
TGTGCCAGCAGCCCTTACAGGGGGCAGGGGGAGACCCAGTACTTC CASSPYRGQGETQYF TRBJ2-5 TRBD1 NA TRBV7-2
TGTGCCACCAGCAGAGTCATTAATGAAAAACTGTTTTTT CATSRVINEKLFF TRBJ1-4 NA NA TRBV15
TGTGCCAGCAGCCACACAGGGGACGGCTATGGCTACACCTTC CASSHTGDGYGYTF TRBJ1-2 TRBD1 NA TRBV6-5